The clone carrying this T cell receptor beta chain was observed a few times. This entry comes from a study of metastatic and nonmetastatic thyroid tumors. TCRdb used MiXCR to call clones anew from the PCR reads. Among just under 20,000 clones listed, under 25% were seen once. The entire patient cohort was treatment-naive prior to thyroid surgery. The receptor was derived from a female donor with papillary thyroid cancer or a benign thyroid nodule (not recorded which). Some clones in this sample may be carry-over from other donors' samples. The sequencing input was adjacent normal tissue.

The CDR3 reads CASSLGLAYEQYF. CDR3 in DNA: TGTGCCAGCAGCTTAGGACTAGCCTACGAGCAGTACTTC. The V call is TRBV11-2, the J call TRBJ2-7; D is perhaps TRBD2 (6 bases). From germline, CDR1 is SGHAT and CDR2 FQNNGV. The CDR3 is 13 amino acids. The germline V and J ends were trimmed by 1 base and 2 bases, with 6 bases remaining between them.